The 9 T cell receptor beta chains presented below share a single source sample, sequenced in a study of blood T cell repertoires in COVID-19. Profiling relied on immunoSEQ multiplex PCR, and the TCRdb table lists in-frame clones only, not all of them. The sample contains tens of thousands of clones, almost 90% of which appear only once. The sample was peripheral blood. The source of these receptors is a man aged 55-75 years with acute or convalescent COVID-19.

The rearrangement joins TRBV6-2 or TRBV6-3 to TRBJ2-7, with TRBD2 matching over 11 bases. Germline lookup yields CDR1 MNHEY and CDR2 SVGEGT. J was trimmed by 3 bases and V by 6 bases; bases with no gene match: 10. The CDR3 totals 16 residues. This chain's CDR3 is CASSTYRLAGFYEQYF. DNA of the CDR3: TGTGCCAGCAGCACCTATCGACTAGCGGGATTCTACGAGCAGTACTTC.

The chain links TRBV19 to TRBJ2-2; D possibly corresponds to TRBD1 (6 bases). Trimming pared 9 bases from V and 6 bases from J, leaving 14 bases between. The germline V gene has CDR1 LNHDA and CDR2 SQIVND (reference sequence). The CDR3 length is 13 residues. The CDR3 spells CASSHRVAGELFF. In DNA, the CDR3 is TGTGCCAGCTCGCACAGGGTGGCCGGGGAGCTGTTTTTT.

In its sample, this clone was seen once. J is TRBJ2-5 and V is TRBV7-9; TRBD1 aligns across 8 bases. The V gene end was trimmed by 4 bases and the J gene end by 5 bases; junction bases not matched to a gene: 9. This CDR3 is 15 amino acids long. Germline CDR1 SEHNR, CDR2 FQNEAQ (reference sequence). Here the CDR3 reads CASSYTGTGVETQYF. The CDR3 DNA reads TGTGCCAGCAGCTACACCGGGACAGGAGTGGAGACCCAGTACTTC.

Points on this clone: One end of the junction is discordant with germline, which a read error may explain. This chain uses TRBV29-1 with TRBJ2-5, with D possibly TRBD2 on 6 matching bases. The CDR3 loop spans 12 amino acids. Looked up from germline, CDR1 is SQVTM and CDR2 is ANQGSEA. CDR3 sequence: CGVIADQETQYF. The CDR3 DNA follows: TGTGGAGTCATAGCGGATCAAGAGACCCAGTACTTC.

V and J are TRBV11-2 and TRBJ2-7; tentative D call: TRBD1 (6 bases). Germline CDR1 and CDR2: SGHAT and FQNNGV. The CDR3 length is 15 residues. V lost 4 bases to trimming and J lost 7 bases, with 20 bases between them. CDR3 bases: TGTGCCAGCAGCTCTTCGGCAGGGGTCCTGAGGGAGCAGTACTTC. Translating it yields CASSSSAGVLREQYF.

The chain carries TRBV6-6 and TRBJ1-2, with D possibly matching TRBD1 (6 bases). The CDR3 has 15 residues. Germline CDR1 and CDR2: MNHNY and SVGAGI (reference sequence). Trimming removed 2 bases at V and 6 bases at J, with 16 bases between. CDR3 in DNA: TGTGCCAGCAGTTACGGTACTACAGGGTCCCATGGCTACACCTTC. Its protein is CASSYGTTGSHGYTF.

The chain joins TRBV28 to TRBJ2-7; 7 bases agree with TRBD1. CDR1 is MDHEN and CDR2 is SYDVKM in the germline V gene. The J segment lost 2 bases and the V segment lost 4 bases, leaving 5 bases of the junction unmatched. There are 14 residues in the CDR3. CDR3 in DNA: TGTGCCAGCAGTTACCGGGACAGAACCTACGAGCAGTACTTC. It encodes CASSYRDRTYEQYF. The entire variable domain, with the rest obtained from reference TRBV28 and TRBJ2-7, is as follows: DVKVTQSSRYLVKRTGEKVFLECVQDMDHENMFWYRQDPGLGLRLIYFSYDVKMKEKGDIPEGYSVSREKKERFSLILESASTNQTSMYLCASSYRDRTYEQYFGPGTRLTVT.

The J gene is TRBJ1-4, the V gene TRBV28, with TRBD1 matching 7 bases. The CDR3 is 13 residues long. V gave up 2 bases and J gave up 7 bases; unmatched junction bases: 1. CDR1 and CDR2 from the germline V gene are MDHEN and SYDVKM. In nucleotides, the CDR3 is TGTGCCAGCAGTTTACAGGGGGGTGAAAAACTGTTTTTT. Translation: CASSLQGGEKLFF.

The V gene is TRBV10-1, the J gene TRBJ2-7, with no clear D. Trimming took 8 bases from V and 2 from J, leaving 16 bases between them. The germline V gene has CDR1 WNHNN and CDR2 SYGVQD (reference sequence). The CDR3 has 14 amino acids. The CDR3 protein is CASPRGPWPYEQYF. In DNA, the CDR3 is TGCGCCAGCCCCCGCGGCCCATGGCCCTACGAGCAGTACTTC.